This T cell receptor (beta chain) was sequenced for a study of blood T cells in healthy people across ages. About this clonotype itself: One end of the junction is discordant with germline, which a read error may explain.

Germline V CDR1 and CDR2: MNHNS, SASEGT. CDR3 length equals 12 residues. A sample-barcoded 5' primer and a J-beta primer mix were used in a second PCR of roughly 7 to 11 cycles. A single record per CDR3 protein comes from TCRdb applying MiXCR to the 5' RACE reads. The sample holds about 1.4 million distinct CDR3 sequences, roughly 60% seen once. This TCR was recovered from a man aged 18 to 30 in good health. Specimen: blood. The chain recombines TRBV6-1 with TRBJ2-5; D is ambiguous. CDR3 nucleotide sequence: TGTGCCAGCAGTGAAGTCCAAGGGACCCAGTACTTC. It translates to CASSEVQGTQYF.